Each of the 18 T cell receptor beta chains below was sequenced from the same sample in a study of regulatory T cells in long-lasting Graves disease. CDR3 regions were amplified by Arm-PCR using iRepertoire HTBI primers to build TCR beta libraries. One entry per CDR3 protein, called by TCRdb with MiXCR from the multiplex PCR reads. The table includes about 290,000 distinct CDR3 sequences, under 25% detected once. Time point of the sample: persistent/refractory GD, antithyroid drugs over 5 years with positive TRAb. Isolated PBMC RNA provided the starting material for the TCR library. The specimen comprised peripheral blood mononuclear cells (PBMCs), sampled when the disease was refractory, from a patient treated with antithyroid drugs. Source of these receptors: a female donor with Graves disease.

This clonotype was found many times. The chain employs TRBV2 and TRBJ2-4; 7 bases map to TRBD1. The ends lost 3 bases at V and 8 bases at J; junction bases unmatched: 4. The germline V gene has CDR1 SNHLY and CDR2 FYNNEI. The length of the CDR3 is 13 residues. CDR3 DNA sequence: TGTGCCAGCAGTGAGTTACAGGGGTACATTCAGTACTTC. Translation: CASSELQGYIQYF. The full variable domain, with the rest looked up from reference TRBV2 and TRBJ2-4, is EPEVTQTPSHQVTQMGQEVILRCVPISNHLYFYWYRQILGQKVEFLVSFYNNEISEKSEIFDDQFSVERPDGSNFTLKIRSTKLEDSAMYFCASSELQGYIQYFGAGTRLSVL.

This clonotype is a singleton in its sample. J is TRBJ2-1 and V is TRBV6-1; D is tentatively TRBD1 or TRBD2 (6 bases each). The CDR3 contains 12 residues. Germline V lookup: CDR1 MNHNS, CDR2 SASEGT. V shed 3 bases and J shed 9 bases, with 9 bases lying between them. This CDR3 reads CASSDRGLEQFF. In DNA, the CDR3 is TGTGCCAGCAGTGATCGGGGGCTTGAGCAGTTCTTC.

This clonotype came up a few times. J is TRBJ2-3 and V is TRBV12-3 or TRBV12-4; no clear D gene. Trimming stripped 3 bases from V and 0 bases from J, with 7 bases between. This CDR3 spans 14 amino acids. The CDR3 loop is CASSFSQSTDTQYF. CDR3 DNA sequence: TGTGCCAGCAGTTTTTCCCAGAGCACAGATACGCAGTATTTT.

The chain combines TRBV27 with TRBJ2-1, with TRBD1 as a possible D gene (6 bases). From germline, CDR1 is MNHEY and CDR2 SMNVEV (reference sequence). V lost 6 bases to trimming and J lost 4 bases, with 13 bases between them. The CDR3 loop spans 14 amino acids. CDR3 residues: CASSRGAGYNEQFF. The CDR3, as DNA: TGTGCCAGCAGCAGGGGCGCTGGGTACAATGAGCAGTTCTTC.

This clonotype was detected a few times. The CDR3 here is CASSVGIAGYEQYF. The CDR3 DNA reads TGTGCCAGCAGCGTAGGGATAGCGGGATACGAGCAGTACTTC. The chain employs TRBV9 and TRBJ2-7, with TRBD2 identical over 8 bases. CDR1 and CDR2 (germline): SGDLS, YYNGEE. The CDR3 covers 14 residues. V shed 0 bases, J shed 4 bases, and the junction held 3 bases outside the gene matches.

The genes are TRBV9 and TRBJ2-1, with D uncertain. Germline values: CDR1 SGDLS, CDR2 YYNGEE. CDR3 size: 16 residues. Trimming stripped 4 bases from V and 5 bases from J, with 19 bases between. DNA of the CDR3: TGTGCCAGCAGCCCCACCCGGTCCAGAAGGCACAATGAGCAGTTCTTC. Amino acids: CASSPTRSRRHNEQFF.

This clonotype was counted many times. Here the CDR3 reads CASSGDGEQYF. The CDR3 bases are TGTGCCAGCAGTGGGGACGGCGAGCAGTACTTC. This chain connects TRBV2 to TRBJ2-7; either TRBD1 or TRBD2 may fit D (5 bases each). The CDR3 is 11 residues long. CDR1 is SNHLY and CDR2 is FYNNEI in the germline V gene. V was shortened by 4 bases and J by 6 bases, with 7 bases between the two germline ends.

This clonotype was observed many times. The chain links TRBV12-3 or TRBV12-4 to TRBJ1-6; 8 bases line up with TRBD1. The V gene end was trimmed by 6 bases and the J gene end by 11 bases; junction bases not matched to a gene: 3. The length of the CDR3 is 12 residues. The CDR3 loop is CASSTGGPPLHF. The CDR3 nucleotides are TGTGCCAGCAGCACAGGGGGTCCACCCCTCCACTTT.

This chain connects TRBV10-3 to TRBJ2-7, with D possibly matching TRBD2 (8 bases). The CDR3 has 20 amino acids. Germline CDR1 reads ENHRY; CDR2 reads SYGVKD. V was shortened by 0 bases and J by 0 bases, with 24 bases between the two germline ends. DNA of the CDR3: TGTGCCATCAGTGAGTCGATCTTTGGTTTGCGGGGGGACAGCTCCTACGAGCAGTACTTC. Amino acid sequence: CAISESIFGLRGDSSYEQYF.

The J gene is TRBJ1-6, the V gene TRBV3-1; D is undetermined. The ends were cut back, 1 base at V and 10 bases at J, with 8 bases in the middle. This CDR3 comprises 13 residues. The germline V gene encodes CDR1 LGHDT and CDR2 YNNKEL (reference sequence). CDR3 region: CASSQAYGSPLHF. CDR3 sequence (DNA): TGTGCCAGCAGCCAAGCCTATGGATCACCCCTCCACTTT. Complete variable domain (other parts from reference TRBV3-1 and TRBJ1-6): DTAVSQTPKYLVTQMGNDKSIKCEQNLGHDTMYWYKQDSKKFLKIMFSYNNKELIINETVPNRFSPKSPDKAHLNLHINSLELGDSAVYFCASSQAYGSPLHFGNGTRLTVT.

This clonotype was seen repeatedly, ten times or more. The chain couples TRBV5-1 to TRBJ2-7, with unresolved D. V was shortened by 3 bases and J by 5 bases, with 9 bases between the two germline ends. The CDR3 is 12 residues long. Germline-derived CDR1 and CDR2 are SGHRS and YFSETQ. The CDR3 here is CASSSNINEQYF. Written as DNA, the CDR3 is TGCGCCAGCAGCTCGAATATTAACGAGCAGTACTTC.

This clonotype was recorded many times. The J gene is TRBJ2-7, the V gene TRBV6-5; no definite D call. This CDR3 region has 13 residues. Trimming stripped 2 bases from V and 0 bases from J, with 5 bases between. The germline gives CDR1 MNHEY, CDR2 SVGAGI. CDR3: CASSYRLSYEQYF. The CDR3 DNA reads as TGTGCCAGCAGTTACCGCCTCTCCTACGAGCAGTACTTC.

This clonotype was seen ten or more times. V and J are TRBV11-2 and TRBJ2-5; 7 positions agree with TRBD1. The CDR3 contains 15 residues. The germline CDR1 and CDR2 sequences are SGHAT and FQNNGV. Germline trimming cut 6 bases from V and 4 bases from J; bases unmatched to any gene: 11. The CDR3 DNA reads TGTGCCAGCAGTCCCCGACAGGGAGTCGGAGAGACCCAGTACTTC. Translation: CASSPRQGVGETQYF.

The rearrangement links TRBV29-1 to TRBJ1-1; the D is unclear. Trimming stripped 2 bases from V and 0 bases from J, with 13 bases between. Germline CDR1 and CDR2: SQVTM and ANQGSEA. The CDR3 contains 15 residues. In DNA form, the CDR3 reads TGCAGCGTTGAACGTTTCGGCAGACTGAACACTGAAGCTTTCTTT. Translation: CSVERFGRLNTEAFF.

At least ten counts were recorded for this clonotype. The chain carries TRBV20-1 and TRBJ2-5, with D perhaps TRBD2 (5 bases). The CDR3 runs to 13 residues. CDR1 and CDR2 (germline): DFQATT, SNEGSKA (reference sequence). Trimming stripped 0 bases from V and 3 bases from J, with 8 bases between. DNA for the CDR3: TGCAGTGCTAGAGATTCCGGGAAAGAGACCCAGTACTTC. Protein: CSARDSGKETQYF.

The CDR3 nucleotides read TGTGCCAGCAGAAGGACTAGCGGGAGAGGGGAGACCCAGTACTTC. This encodes CASRRTSGRGETQYF. V is TRBV27 and J is TRBJ2-5; 13 positions agree with TRBD2. Germline CDR1 is MNHEY and CDR2 is SMNVEV (reference sequence). With V trimmed by 6 bases and J by 5 bases, 6 bases remained unmatched. The length of the CDR3 is 15 residues.

This clonotype was recorded once. The V gene is TRBV12-3 or TRBV12-4, the J gene TRBJ1-5; D not resolved. The CDR3 spans 13 residues. V was pared by 8 bases and J by 9 bases, with 17 bases between. This CDR3 is CASGGLLEAPQHF. The CDR3 DNA reads as TGTGCCAGCGGTGGTTTATTGGAAGCGCCCCAGCATTTT.

In its sample, this clonotype was seen many times. V gene TRBV20-1 combines with J gene TRBJ1-6; D is uncertain. Trimming removed 2 bases from V and 7 bases from J, with 15 bases in between. The CDR3 consists of 15 residues. In germline, CDR1 is DFQATT, CDR2 SNEGSKA (reference sequence). The CDR3 sequence is CSARPFFRENSPLHF. The CDR3 DNA reads as TGCAGTGCTAGACCCTTCTTCCGGGAGAATTCACCCCTCCACTTT.